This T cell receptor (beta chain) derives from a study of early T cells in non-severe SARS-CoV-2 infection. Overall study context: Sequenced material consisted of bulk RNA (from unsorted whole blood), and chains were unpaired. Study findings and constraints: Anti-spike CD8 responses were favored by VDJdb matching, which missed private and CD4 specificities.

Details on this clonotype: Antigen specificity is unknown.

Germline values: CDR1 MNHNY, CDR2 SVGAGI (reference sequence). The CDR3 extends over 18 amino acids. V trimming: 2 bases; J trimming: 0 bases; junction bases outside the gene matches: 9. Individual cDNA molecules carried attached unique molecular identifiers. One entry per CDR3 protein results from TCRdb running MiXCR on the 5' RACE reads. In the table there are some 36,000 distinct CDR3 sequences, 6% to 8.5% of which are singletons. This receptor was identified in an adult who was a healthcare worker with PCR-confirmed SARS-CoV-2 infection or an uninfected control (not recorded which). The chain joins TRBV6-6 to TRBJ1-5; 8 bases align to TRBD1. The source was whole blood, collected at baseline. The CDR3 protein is CASSYGATGAYSNQPQHF. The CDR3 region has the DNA TGTGCCAGCAGTTACGGGGCGACAGGGGCATATAGCAATCAGCCCCAGCATTTT.